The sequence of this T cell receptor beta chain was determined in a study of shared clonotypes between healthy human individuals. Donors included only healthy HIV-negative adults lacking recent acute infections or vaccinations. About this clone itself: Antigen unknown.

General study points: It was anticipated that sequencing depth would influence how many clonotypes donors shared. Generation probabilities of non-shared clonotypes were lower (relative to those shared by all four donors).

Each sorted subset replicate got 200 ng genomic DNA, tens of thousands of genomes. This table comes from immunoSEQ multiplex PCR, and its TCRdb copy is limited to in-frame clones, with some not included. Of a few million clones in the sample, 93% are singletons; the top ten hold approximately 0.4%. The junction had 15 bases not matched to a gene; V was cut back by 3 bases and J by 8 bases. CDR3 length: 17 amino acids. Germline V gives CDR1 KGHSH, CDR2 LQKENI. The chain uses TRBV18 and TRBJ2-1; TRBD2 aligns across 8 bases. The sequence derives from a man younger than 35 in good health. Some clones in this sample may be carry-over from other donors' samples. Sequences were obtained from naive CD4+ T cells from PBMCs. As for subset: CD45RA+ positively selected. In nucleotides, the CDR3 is TGTGCCAGCTCACCGGTTGGGGGAGCGGGAGTTGAAGATGAGCAGTTCTTC. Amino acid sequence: CASSPVGGAGVEDEQFF.